The present T cell receptor beta chain was sequenced within a study of post-analysis software for immune sequencing data. Points from the study as a whole: Patients showed TRBV5-6, TRBV5-1 and TRBV20-1 among five TRBV segments more frequent than in controls.

There are a few counts of this clonotype. The antigen remains undetermined. Prepared TCR beta cDNA libraries contained unique molecular identifiers. TCRdb called the PCR reads again in MiXCR, with one record for every CDR3 protein. The table records a few hundred thousand distinct CDR3 sequences, around a third of them present only once. The CDR3 runs 17 residues. Trimming took 4 bases from V and 2 from J; bases not matched to a gene: 13. Germline assignment: CDR1 MNHEY and CDR2 SVGEGT. V is TRBV6-2 or TRBV6-3 and J is TRBJ2-7; 8 bases agree with TRBD2. The clonotype originates from a girl under 18 with multiple sclerosis. Sequenced: blood. As DNA, the CDR3 is TGTGCCAGCAGTTTCCTTTCGCGGGGGGCCTCTACCTACGAGCAGTACTTC. Translation: CASSFLSRGASTYEQYF.